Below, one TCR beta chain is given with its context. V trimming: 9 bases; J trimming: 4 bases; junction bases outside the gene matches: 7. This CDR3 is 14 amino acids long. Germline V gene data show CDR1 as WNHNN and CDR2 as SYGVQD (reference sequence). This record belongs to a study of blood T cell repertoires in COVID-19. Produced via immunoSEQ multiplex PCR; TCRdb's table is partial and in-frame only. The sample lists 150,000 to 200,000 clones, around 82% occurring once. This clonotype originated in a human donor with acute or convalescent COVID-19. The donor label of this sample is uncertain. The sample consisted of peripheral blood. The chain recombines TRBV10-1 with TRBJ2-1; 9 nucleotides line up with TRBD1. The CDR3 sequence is CASPPGQGYNEQFF. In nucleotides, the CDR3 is TGCGCCAGTCCGCCGGGACAGGGATACAATGAGCAGTTCTTC.